Detailed here is one T cell receptor beta chain. This clonotype was picked up a small number of times. Its antigen is unknown. No per-base quality is available; no much larger clone lies one base away. The sequencer was an Illumina NovaSeq 6000. Using 5'RACE with constant-segment primers, TCRalpha and TCRbeta cDNA libraries were constructed, with sample barcodes and unique molecular identifiers added in the process. Trizol reagent was used to extract RNA from every sample. The libraries were amplified in two PCR steps, and the second step added a second sample barcode and Illumina TruSeq adapters. The libraries were sequenced on an Illumina NovaSeq using 2 x 150 bp paired-end reads. Concerning the study's data processing: Reads were demultiplexed and collapsed into UMI-guided consensus sequences with migec v1.2.7. Using mixcr v2.1.11, the UMI consensuses were aligned to TRA and TRB V and J templates and assembled into clonotypes. A clonotype was counted as expanded or contracted only if both edgeR and NoisET called the change significant, with noise models trained on biological replicates. For edgeR calls, the cutoffs were a false discovery rate-adjusted p below 0.01 and a log2 fold-change threshold of 1. As an exploratory analysis of dynamics, max-normalized trajectories of the 1000 most abundant clonotypes were examined by PCA with hierarchical clustering. The CD4 or CD8 phenotype of responding clones was assigned using the separately sequenced CD4+ and CD8+ repertoires. TCRdb ran its own pipeline on the public reads, namely fastp trimming at Q25 and MiXCR clone calling, and kept in-frame beta chains. Rows with one shared CDR3 protein collapse into an entry with the most common genes and DNA. The V and J calls were determined by TCRdb, not by the authors. Present in this sample are some 200,000 distinct CDR3 sequences, roughly a fifth of which were seen just once. In total, the top ten clones hold more than 20% of the sample.

This sample stems from a study of T-cell memory formation after mild COVID-19 (dated by TCRdb to about 2021). Some background on the complete study: TCR sequence clusters from the two donors were largely donor specific. Longitudinal TCRalpha and TCRbeta repertoire sequencing tracked T-cell clones expanding and contracting after mild COVID-19 in a couple of donors. Two young, previously healthy adult volunteers, one female and one male, were included in the cohort. Overall results and qualifications from the work: Only two mild cases were covered in the study, and larger cohorts including severe cases with pre-infection samples were considered necessary. Clones contracting from day 15 to 85 had balanced CD4/CD8 phenotypes, while a second wave expanding from day 15 to 37 was biased towards CD4+. SARS-CoV-2 specificity of the second-wave clones peaking on day 37 was not confirmed. Some responding clones were detected in pre-infection memory, which suggested that pre-existing cross-reactive memory T cells had joined the SARS-CoV-2 response. Contracting CD4+ clones turned up mainly in the CM and EM memory subsets, whereas EMRA was where CD8+ clones were enriched.

Ficoll-Paque density gradient centrifugation was the method used to isolate PBMCs. The CDR3 covers 12 residues, taking in both the cysteine and the phenylalanine. Of the read, only the CDR3 DNA is kept; its 36 bases are in frame from base 1. From a lookup of the germline V gene, CDR1 and CDR2 are MGHDK and SYGVNS. V is reduced by 2 bases and J by 16 bases, leaving a spacing of 15 bases between them. In this chain, TRBV25-1 is recombined with TRBJ2-1, with the D gene uncertain. The sample comprised PBMCs or a T cell subset sorted from them (not recorded which). The sequence came from an adult woman who had mild COVID-19 (a few samples of this study predate the infection). The sample titles of this study are shuffled in the database, so cell type and time point are left out; the donor was told from shared clones. The DNA reads as follows: TGTGCCAGCAGTGAACTGGGGTCCACGAAATTCTTC. The encoded protein is CASSELGSTKFF.